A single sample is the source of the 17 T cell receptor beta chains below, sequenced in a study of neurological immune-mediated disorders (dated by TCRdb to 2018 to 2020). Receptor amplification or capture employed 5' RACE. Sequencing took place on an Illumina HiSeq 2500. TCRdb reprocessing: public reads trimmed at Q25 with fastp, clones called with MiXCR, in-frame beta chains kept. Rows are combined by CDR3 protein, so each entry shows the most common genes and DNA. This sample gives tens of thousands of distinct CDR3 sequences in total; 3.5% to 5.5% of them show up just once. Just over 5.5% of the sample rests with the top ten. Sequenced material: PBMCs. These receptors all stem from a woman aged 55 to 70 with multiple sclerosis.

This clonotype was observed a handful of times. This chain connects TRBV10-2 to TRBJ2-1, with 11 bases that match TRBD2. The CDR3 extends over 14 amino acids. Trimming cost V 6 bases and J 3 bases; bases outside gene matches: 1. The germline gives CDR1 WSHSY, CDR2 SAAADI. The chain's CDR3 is CASRLAGDYNEQFF. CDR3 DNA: TGCGCCAGCAGACTAGCGGGAGACTACAATGAGCAGTTCTTC.

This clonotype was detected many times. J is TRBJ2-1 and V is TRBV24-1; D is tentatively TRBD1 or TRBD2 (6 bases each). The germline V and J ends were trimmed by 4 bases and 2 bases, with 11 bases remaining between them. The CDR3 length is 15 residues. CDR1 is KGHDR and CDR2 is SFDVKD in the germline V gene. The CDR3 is CATSEGGRTYNEQFF. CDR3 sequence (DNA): TGTGCCACCAGTGAAGGGGGGAGGACCTACAATGAGCAGTTCTTC.

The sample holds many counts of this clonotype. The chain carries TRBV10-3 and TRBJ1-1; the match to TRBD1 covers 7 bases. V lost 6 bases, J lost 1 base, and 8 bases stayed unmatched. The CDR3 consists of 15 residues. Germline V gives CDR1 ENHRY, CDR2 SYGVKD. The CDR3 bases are TGTGCCATCAGGAGGACAGGACAAGAGAACACTGAAGCTTTCTTT. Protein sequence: CAIRRTGQENTEAFF.

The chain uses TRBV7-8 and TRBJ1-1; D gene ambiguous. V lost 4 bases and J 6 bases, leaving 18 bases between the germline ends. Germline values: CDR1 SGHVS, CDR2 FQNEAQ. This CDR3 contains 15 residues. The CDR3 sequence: CASSSWAEAGSEAFF. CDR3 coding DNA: TGTGCCAGCAGCTCTTGGGCAGAGGCGGGGTCTGAAGCTTTCTTT. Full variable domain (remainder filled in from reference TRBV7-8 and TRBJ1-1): GAGVSQSPRYKVAKRGQDVALRCDPISGHVSLFWYQQALGQGPEFLTYFQNEAQLDKSGLPSDRFFAERPEGSVSTLKIQRTQQEDSAVYLCASSSWAEAGSEAFFGQGTRLTVV.

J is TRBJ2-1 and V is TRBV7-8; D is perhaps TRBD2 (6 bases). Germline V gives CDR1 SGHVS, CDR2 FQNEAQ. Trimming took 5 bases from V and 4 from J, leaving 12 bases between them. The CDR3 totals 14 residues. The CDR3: CASSRGGTYNEQFF. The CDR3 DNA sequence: TGTGCCAGCAGCCGGGGAGGTACTTACAATGAGCAGTTCTTC.

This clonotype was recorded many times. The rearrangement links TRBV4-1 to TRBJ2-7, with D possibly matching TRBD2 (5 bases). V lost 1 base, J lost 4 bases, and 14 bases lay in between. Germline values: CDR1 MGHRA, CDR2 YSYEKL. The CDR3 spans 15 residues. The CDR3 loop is CASSQGSASRYEQYV. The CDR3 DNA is TGCGCCAGCAGCCAAGGTTCGGCTAGCAGATACGAGCAGTACGTC.

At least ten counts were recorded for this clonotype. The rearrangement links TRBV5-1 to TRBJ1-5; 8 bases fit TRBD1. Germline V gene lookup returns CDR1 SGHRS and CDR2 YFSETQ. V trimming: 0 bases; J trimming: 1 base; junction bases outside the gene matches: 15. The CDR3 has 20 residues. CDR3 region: CASSLVFPGQGIGSNQPQHF. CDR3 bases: TGCGCCAGCAGCTTGGTTTTCCCCGGACAGGGAATTGGGAGCAATCAGCCCCAGCATTTT.

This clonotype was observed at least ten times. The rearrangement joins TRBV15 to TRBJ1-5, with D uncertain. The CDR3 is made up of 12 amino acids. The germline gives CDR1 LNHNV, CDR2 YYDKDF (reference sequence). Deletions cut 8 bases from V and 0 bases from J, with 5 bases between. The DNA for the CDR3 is TGTGCCACCCGAAATAGCAATCAGCCCCAGCATTTT. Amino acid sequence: CATRNSNQPQHF.

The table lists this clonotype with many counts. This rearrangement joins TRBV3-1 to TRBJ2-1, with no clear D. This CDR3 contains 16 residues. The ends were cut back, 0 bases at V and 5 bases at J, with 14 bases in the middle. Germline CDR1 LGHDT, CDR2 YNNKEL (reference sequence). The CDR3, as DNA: TGTGCCAGCAGCCAAGATCGGAGTAGTTTCCACAATGAGCAGTTCTTC. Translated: CASSQDRSSFHNEQFF.

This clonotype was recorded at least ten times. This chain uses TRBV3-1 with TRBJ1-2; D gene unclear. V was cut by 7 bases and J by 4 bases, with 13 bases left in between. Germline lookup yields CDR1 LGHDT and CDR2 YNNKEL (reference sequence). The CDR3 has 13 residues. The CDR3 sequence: CASTSVGIYGYTF. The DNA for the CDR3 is TGTGCCAGCACCTCGGTTGGGATCTATGGCTACACCTTC.

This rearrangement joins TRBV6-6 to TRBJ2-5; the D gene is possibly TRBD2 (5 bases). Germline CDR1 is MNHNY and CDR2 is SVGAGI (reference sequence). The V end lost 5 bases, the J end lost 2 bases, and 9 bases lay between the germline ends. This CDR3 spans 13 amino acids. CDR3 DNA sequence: TGTGCCAGCAGTATCCGACTACAAGAGACCCAGTACTTC. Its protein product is CASSIRLQETQYF.

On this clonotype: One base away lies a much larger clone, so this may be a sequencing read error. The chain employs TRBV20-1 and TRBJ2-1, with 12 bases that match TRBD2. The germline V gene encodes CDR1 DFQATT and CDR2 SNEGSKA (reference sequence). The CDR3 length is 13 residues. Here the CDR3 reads CSARRLWTSGNIF. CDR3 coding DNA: TGCAGTGCTAGGAGGCTCTGGACTAGCGGGAATATCTTC.

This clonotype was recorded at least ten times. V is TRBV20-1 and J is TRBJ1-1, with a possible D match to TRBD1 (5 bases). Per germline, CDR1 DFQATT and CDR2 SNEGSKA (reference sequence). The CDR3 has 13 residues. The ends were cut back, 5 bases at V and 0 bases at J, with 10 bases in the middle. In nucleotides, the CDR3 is TGCAGTGCTGGGGGACGGCTGAACACTGAAGCTTTCTTT. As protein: CSAGGRLNTEAFF.

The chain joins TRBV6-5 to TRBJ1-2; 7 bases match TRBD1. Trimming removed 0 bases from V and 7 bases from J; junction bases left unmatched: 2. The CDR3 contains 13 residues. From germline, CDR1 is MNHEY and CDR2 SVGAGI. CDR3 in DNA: TGTGCCAGCAGTTACTCAACAGGGGCTGGCTACACCTTC. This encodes CASSYSTGAGYTF.

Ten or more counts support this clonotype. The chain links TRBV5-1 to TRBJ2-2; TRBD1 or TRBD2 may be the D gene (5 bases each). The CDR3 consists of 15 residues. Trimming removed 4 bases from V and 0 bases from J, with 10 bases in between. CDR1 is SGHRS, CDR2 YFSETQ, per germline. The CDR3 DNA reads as TGCGCCAGCAGCAGGGACGGACCGAACACCGGGGAGCTGTTTTTT. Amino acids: CASSRDGPNTGELFF.

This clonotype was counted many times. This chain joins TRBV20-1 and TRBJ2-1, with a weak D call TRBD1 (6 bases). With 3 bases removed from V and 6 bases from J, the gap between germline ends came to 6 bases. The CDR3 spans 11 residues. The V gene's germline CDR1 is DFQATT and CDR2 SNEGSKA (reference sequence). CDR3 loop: CSASRGNEQFF. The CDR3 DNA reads TGCAGTGCTAGCAGGGGCAATGAGCAGTTCTTC.

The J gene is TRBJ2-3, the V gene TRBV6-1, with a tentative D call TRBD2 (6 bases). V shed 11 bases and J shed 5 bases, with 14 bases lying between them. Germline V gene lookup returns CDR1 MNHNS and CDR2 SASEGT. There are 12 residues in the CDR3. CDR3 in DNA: TGTGCCGGAGAGACCGGGGGAGATACGCAGTATTTT. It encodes CAGETGGDTQYF.